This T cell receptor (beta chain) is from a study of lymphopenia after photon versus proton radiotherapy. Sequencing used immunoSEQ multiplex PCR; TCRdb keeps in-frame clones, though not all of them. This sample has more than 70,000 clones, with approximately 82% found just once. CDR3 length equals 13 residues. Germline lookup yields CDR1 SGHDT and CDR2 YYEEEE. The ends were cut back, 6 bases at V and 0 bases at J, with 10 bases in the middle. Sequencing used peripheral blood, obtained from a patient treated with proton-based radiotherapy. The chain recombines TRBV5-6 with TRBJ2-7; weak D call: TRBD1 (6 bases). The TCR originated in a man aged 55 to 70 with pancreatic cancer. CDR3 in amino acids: CASTGTSSYEQYF. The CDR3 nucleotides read TGTGCCAGCACCGGGACATCCTCCTACGAGCAGTACTTC.